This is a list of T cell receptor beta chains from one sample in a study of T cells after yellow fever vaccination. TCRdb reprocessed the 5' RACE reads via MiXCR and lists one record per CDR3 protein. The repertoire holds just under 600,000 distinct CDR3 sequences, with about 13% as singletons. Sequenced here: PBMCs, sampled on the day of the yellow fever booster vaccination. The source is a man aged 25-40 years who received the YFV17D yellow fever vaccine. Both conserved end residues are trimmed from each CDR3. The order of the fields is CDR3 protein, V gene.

ASSSTISPGYGYT TRBV7-9
ASSQSRQNSYEQY TRBV23-1
ASSWTNQETQY TRBV7-8
ASSLPLSRNEQF TRBV28
ASRIPGQGNEQY TRBV28
ASRPLGPRTYEQY TRBV11-2
ASSLAPGHSYEQY TRBV19
ASRPGGTVYNEQF TRBV6-1
ASSEDRGAQETQY TRBV4-2
ASSYQNAQPQH TRBV6-2/TRBV6-3
SASQAWGTEAF TRBV20-1
ASSPRRLAGNYEQY TRBV6-2/TRBV6-3
ASSGTSRETQY TRBV12-3/TRBV12-4
ASSLRGAADTQY TRBV5-5
SARATGRIYEQY TRBV20-1
ASSRQTFYEQY TRBV18
ASSLDVYSGRRTEQY TRBV11-1
ASSLRDSEDIQY TRBV11-2
ASVGGGYTDTQY TRBV5-1
SAHGGPTNEKLF TRBV20-1
ASLGREQDTQY TRBV5-1
ASSAQGRPETQY TRBV28
AISESGREQF TRBV10-3
ASSFTNTYEQY TRBV27
ASSSGTGGVDTEAF TRBV12-3/TRBV12-4
ASSLFKQTYEQY TRBV12-3/TRBV12-4
ASSPYSGNRRDTQY TRBV25-1
SVELPMNTEAF TRBV29-1
ASTRDSYYEQY TRBV5-1
ASSLYGTPNQPQH TRBV7-8
ASSQIPGRAVGEQY TRBV7-2
ASSLAGERHTGELF TRBV7-6